This is a list of T cell receptor beta chains from one sample in a study of T cells in Graves' hyperthyroidism and ophthalmopathy. A single record per CDR3 protein comes from TCRdb applying MiXCR to the multiplex PCR reads. The repertoire holds around 350,000 distinct CDR3 sequences, with approximately 19% as singletons. The sample consisted of blood. The receptors come from a woman in her late teens or twenties with Graves' hyperthyroidism. Both conserved end residues are part of each CDR3. D genes are given only for firm matches. Not every row has a clone size; where given, it reads once, few, many or a size class.

size,D,V,J,CDR3,DNA
-,-,TRBV6-1,TRBJ1-2,CASSEAGEGSYGYTF,TGTGCCAGCAGTGAAGCGGGCGAGGGGAGCTATGGCTACACCTTC
few,-,TRBV6-1,TRBJ1-6,CASSPAGSPLHF,TGTGCCAGCAGCCCGGCCGGGTCACCCCTCCACTTT
-,-,TRBV27,TRBJ2-4,CASSREYKNIQYF,TGTGCCAGCAGCAGGGAGTACAAAAACATTCAGTACTTC
many,-,TRBV7-9,TRBJ2-7,CASSSLPLTSTAYEQYF,TGTGCCAGCAGCTCCCTCCCCTTGACTAGTACGGCGTACGAGCAGTACTTC
many,-,TRBV11-2,TRBJ1-5,CASSSNDLLPQHF,TGTGCCAGCAGCTCTAATGATCTCCTGCCCCAGCATTTT
-,TRBD1,TRBV7-8,TRBJ1-1,CASSSIHGQGMNTEAFF,TGTGCCAGCAGCTCCATTCATGGACAGGGGATGAACACTGAAGCTTTCTTT
many,-,TRBV2,TRBJ1-1,CASSEAPGGGTEAFF,TGTGCCAGCAGTGAAGCGCCGGGGGGTGGCACTGAAGCTTTCTTT
many,-,TRBV27,TRBJ1-2,CASSLGPYNYGYTF,TGTGCCAGCAGTTTAGGCCCCTATAACTATGGCTACACCTTC
many,TRBD1,TRBV5-1,TRBJ1-2,CASSLNRDRDWNYGYTF,TGCGCCAGCAGCTTAAACCGGGACAGGGATTGGAACTATGGCTACACCTTC
many,-,TRBV12-3/TRBV12-4,TRBJ2-7,CASSIATRVPEEQYF,TGTGCCAGCAGTATCGCTACGAGGGTCCCGGAAGAGCAGTACTTC
-,-,TRBV12-3/TRBV12-4,TRBJ1-1,CASTSRAGNTEAFF,TGTGCCAGCACCAGTCGGGCAGGGAACACTGAAGCTTTCTTT
many,-,TRBV18,TRBJ1-1,CASLPDYGDSEAFF,TGTGCCAGCTTACCGGACTACGGGGACTCTGAAGCTTTCTTT
-,-,TRBV5-4,TRBJ2-7,CASSSQTGPYEQYF,TGTGCCAGCAGCTCGCAGACAGGACCCTACGAGCAGTACTTC
many,-,TRBV6-2/TRBV6-3,TRBJ2-7,CASSDLGQSYEQYF,TGTGCCAGCAGTGACTTAGGACAGTCCTACGAGCAGTACTTC
many,-,TRBV12-3/TRBV12-4,TRBJ1-5,CASSPGRHSNQPQHF,TGTGCCAGCAGTCCAGGACGCCATAGCAATCAGCCCCAGCATTTT
many,-,TRBV9,TRBJ2-4,CASSPRGNIQYF,TGTGCCAGCAGTCCCAGGGGAAACATTCAGTACTTC
-,-,TRBV6-1,TRBJ1-5,CASSEGRGQPQHF,TGTGCCAGCAGTGAAGGGAGAGGGCAGCCCCAGCATTTT
many,TRBD1,TRBV28,TRBJ1-1,CASRGGQLDRPNTEAFF,TGTGCCAGCAGGGGGGGGCAACTGGACAGGCCGAACACTGAAGCTTTCTTT
-,-,TRBV6-2/TRBV6-3,TRBJ1-1,CASSQRQEMNTEAFF,TGTGCCAGCAGTCAGCGACAGGAGATGAACACTGAAGCTTTCTTT
many,-,TRBV12-3/TRBV12-4,TRBJ1-5,CASSLISGTVQPQHF,TGTGCCAGCAGTTTAATTTCAGGGACTGTTCAGCCCCAGCATTTT
many,-,TRBV7-6,TRBJ2-2,CASSLTVTGELFF,TGTGCCAGCAGCCTGACAGTCACCGGGGAGCTGTTTTTT
many,TRBD1,TRBV7-9,TRBJ1-2,CASSPYDREWDGYTF,TGTGCCAGCAGCCCCTACGACAGGGAATGGGATGGCTACACCTTC
many,TRBD1,TRBV9,TRBJ1-2,CASSGRPGQGIVISGYTF,TGTGCCAGCAGCGGGAGACCGGGACAGGGCATCGTGATTTCAGGGTACACCTTC
-,-,TRBV6-1,TRBJ1-1,CASVRGDGTEAFF,TGTGCCAGCGTGCGGGGGGACGGGACTGAAGCTTTCTTT
many,TRBD1,TRBV6-1,TRBJ1-5,CASYTRQGGQPQHF,TGTGCCAGCTATACGAGACAGGGCGGTCAGCCCCAGCATTTT
few,-,TRBV27,TRBJ1-5,CASSQALRGGNQPQHF,TGTGCCAGCAGTCAGGCCCTACGGGGTGGCAATCAGCCCCAGCATTTT
-,TRBD2,TRBV13,TRBJ2-4,CASGLTSGGAAGTTLAKNIQYF,TGTGCCAGCGGGCTTACTAGCGGGGGGGCGGCGGGGACTACACTAGCCAAAAACATTCAGTACTTC
many,TRBD2,TRBV11-1,TRBJ2-7,CASSSPSTSGASYEQYF,TGTGCCAGCAGCTCCCCCTCGACTAGCGGGGCATCCTACGAGCAGTACTTC
-,-,TRBV7-2,TRBJ1-1,CASSLTDENTEAFF,TGTGCCAGCAGCTTAACGGACGAGAACACTGAAGCTTTCTTT
-,-,TRBV30,TRBJ2-7,CAWSDPGTNEQYF,TGTGCCTGGAGTGACCCGGGTACCAACGAGCAGTACTTC
-,-,TRBV3-1,TRBJ1-1,CASSQEPPGGARTEAFF,TGTGCCAGCAGCCAAGAGCCCCCTGGTGGGGCGCGCACTGAAGCTTTCTTT
many,-,TRBV6-5,TRBJ1-2,CASNEWGGYGYTF,TGTGCCAGCAACGAGTGGGGGGGATATGGCTACACCTTC
many,-,TRBV4-1,TRBJ1-2,CASSQEGDGYGYTF,TGCGCCAGCAGCCAAGAGGGGGACGGATATGGCTACACCTTC